The 20 T cell receptor beta chains below come from one sample, sequenced in a study of T cell repertoires in cytomegalovirus infection. TCRdb independently ran MiXCR on the reads; one entry per CDR3 protein. The top ten hold 13% of the sample, which has a few hundred thousand distinct CDR3 sequences, about 25% seen once. The source material was PBMCs. The receptors were gathered from a human donor in good health (CMV status not recorded). Some clones in this sample may be carry-over from other donors' samples.

The chain has TRBV4-3 and TRBJ1-2, with TRBD1 identical over 7 bases. The V and J ends lost 4 bases and 8 bases, in that order; junction bases with no gene match: 7. The germline CDR1 and CDR2 sequences are LGHNA and YSLEER. CDR3 size: 13 residues. The CDR3 loop is CASSPVRGRGYTF. In DNA form, the CDR3 reads TGCGCCAGCAGCCCGGTGAGGGGGCGAGGCTACACCTTC.

This chain joins TRBV7-6 and TRBJ2-7; 10 nucleotides match TRBD2. The trim removed 1 base at V and 9 bases at J, leaving 12 bases unmatched. CDR3 length equals 16 residues. The germline CDR1 and CDR2 sequences are SGHVS and FNYEAQ. The CDR3 spells CASSLEPGTSAGGQYV. CDR3 nucleotides: TGTGCCAGCAGCTTAGAACCCGGGACTAGCGCGGGGGGGCAGTACGTC.

J is TRBJ2-2 and V is TRBV7-9, with TRBD2 as a possible D gene (5 bases). CDR1 and CDR2 from the germline V gene are SEHNR and FQNEAQ (reference sequence). This CDR3 contains 13 residues. With 8 bases removed from V and 1 base from J, the gap between germline ends came to 8 bases. In nucleotides, the CDR3 is TGTGCCAGCGGAGGAGGGAACACCGGGGAGCTGTTTTTT. It translates to CASGGGNTGELFF.

This clonotype turned up a few times. The chain uses TRBV28 and TRBJ1-2; maybe TRBD1 (6 bases). Between the trimmed V and J ends, which lost 2 bases and 0 bases, there was a span of 13 bases. The CDR3 runs 16 residues. CDR1 is MDHEN, CDR2 SYDVKM, per germline. The CDR3 DNA is TGTGCCAGCAGTTTAGGACGGGGGCTACCTAACTATGGCTACACCTTC. Its translation: CASSLGRGLPNYGYTF.

This clonotype was detected only a few times. The rearrangement uses TRBV20-1 and TRBJ2-7; D gene unclear. V lost 0 bases and J lost 3, with 12 bases in between. The CDR3 totals 14 residues. Germline CDR1 DFQATT, CDR2 SNEGSKA (reference sequence). CDR3 in DNA: TGCAGTGCTAGAGATAACTACCCTCTCTACGAGCAGTACTTC. It specifies CSARDNYPLYEQYF.

In its sample, this clonotype was seen a few times. CDR3 residues: CASSLSPRYEQYF. The CDR3 DNA reads as TGCGCCAGCAGCTTGTCTCCAAGATACGAGCAGTACTTC. The chain is built from TRBV5-1 and TRBJ2-7; D is ambiguous. This CDR3 comprises 13 residues. The V end was cut by 1 base, the J end by 4 bases, with 9 bases between. Looked up from germline, CDR1 is SGHRS and CDR2 is YFSETQ.

Concerning this clonotype: This may stem from a read error, because a much larger clone lies one nucleotide away. This chain connects TRBV7-2 to TRBJ2-5, with TRBD1 identical over 7 bases. Germline CDR1 reads SGHTA; CDR2 reads FQGNSA. This CDR3 has 14 residues. CDR3: CASSPNRGQETKYF. The CDR3 DNA reads as TGTGCCAGCAGCCCCAACAGGGGTCAAGAGACCAAGTACTTC.

The chain has TRBV4-1 and TRBJ1-1, with D unresolved. The CDR3 extends over 12 amino acids. Looked up from germline, CDR1 is MGHRA and CDR2 is YSYEKL. V dropped 3 bases and J dropped 0 bases, with 2 bases sitting between them. Here the CDR3 DNA reads TGCGCCAGCAGCCACCTGAACACTGAAGCTTTCTTT. The encoded protein is CASSHLNTEAFF.

The sample holds a few counts of this clonotype. This chain joins TRBV24-1 and TRBJ2-3; no clear D gene. Germline CDR1 and CDR2: KGHDR and SFDVKD. The CDR3 covers 13 residues. The V end lost 4 bases, the J end lost 3 bases, and 7 bases lay between the germline ends. The CDR3 sequence is CATSDRLTDTQYF. DNA for the CDR3: TGTGCCACCAGTGACCGCTTAACAGATACGCAGTATTTT.

The chain combines TRBV6-2 or TRBV6-3 with TRBJ1-1, with 10 nucleotides matching TRBD1. This CDR3 region has 15 residues. Germline values: CDR1 MNHEY, CDR2 SVGEGT. Trimming at V came to 5 bases and at J to 5 bases, leaving 8 bases not matched to a gene. CDR3 sequence (DNA): TGTGCCAGCAGTAGCCGGGACAGGGGAGGAACTGAAGCTTTCTTT. It specifies CASSSRDRGGTEAFF.

This clonotype was counted ten times or more. V is TRBV7-2 and J is TRBJ2-3; 11 positions match TRBD2. The CDR3 totals 14 residues. Per the germline V gene, CDR1 is SGHTA and CDR2 is FQGNSA. Trimming took 5 bases from V and 5 from J; bases not matched to a gene: 3. CDR3 nucleotides: TGTGCCAGCAGCCTAGGGACTAGCGGAGATACGCAGTATTTT. It translates to CASSLGTSGDTQYF.

This clonotype has a count of ten or more. This rearrangement joins TRBV7-8 to TRBJ2-6, with D maybe TRBD1 (5 bases). Trimming removed 6 bases from V and 0 bases from J, with 12 bases in between. There are 16 residues in the CDR3. Germline loops: CDR1 SGHVS, CDR2 FQNEAQ. CDR3 sequence reads: CASRAQGISGANVLTF. The DNA of the CDR3 is TGTGCCAGCAGGGCTCAGGGAATCTCTGGGGCCAACGTCCTGACTTTC.

This clonotype was counted at least ten times. The gene calls are TRBV7-2 and TRBJ1-5; D not certain. CDR3 length equals 13 residues. Trimming left V 4 bases short and J 4 bases short, with 8 bases between. Germline V lookup: CDR1 SGHTA, CDR2 FQGNSA. CDR3 sequence reads: CASSWAENQPQHF. The CDR3 region has the DNA TGTGCCAGCAGCTGGGCGGAGAATCAGCCCCAGCATTTT.

The genes are TRBV7-6 and TRBJ1-1, with D uncertain. The CDR3 sequence is 13 residues long. V lost 1 base and J 3 bases, leaving 6 bases between the germline ends. CDR1 SGHVS and CDR2 FNYEAQ come from the germline V gene. The CDR3 protein is CASSLDTHTEAFF. As DNA, the CDR3 is TGTGCCAGCAGCTTAGATACTCACACTGAAGCTTTCTTT.

This chain joins TRBV6-2 or TRBV6-3 and TRBJ1-2; D not resolved. Per the germline V gene, CDR1 is MNHEY and CDR2 is SVGEGT. CDR3 size: 14 residues. V shed 6 bases and J shed 1 base, with 12 bases lying between them. Here the CDR3 DNA reads TGTGCCAGCAGCCCGGCGGGGATTAACTATGGCTACACCTTC. Its translation is CASSPAGINYGYTF.

This rearrangement joins TRBV29-1 to TRBJ2-5, with 11 bases that match TRBD1. The CDR3 runs to 15 residues. Germline assignment: CDR1 SQVTM and CDR2 ANQGSEA. V was clipped by 3 bases and J by 3 bases; unmatched bases: 6. The CDR3 loop reads CSVDLGQGVEETQYF. In nucleotides, the CDR3 is TGCAGCGTTGACTTGGGACAGGGGGTTGAAGAGACCCAGTACTTC.

This clonotype was found many times. This chain uses TRBV12-3 or TRBV12-4 with TRBJ2-5, with 7 bases matching TRBD1. V shed 6 bases, J shed 2 bases, and the junction held 3 bases outside the gene matches. CDR3 size: 13 residues. This CDR3 reads CASSTGEQETQYF. For the CDR3, the DNA is TGTGCCAGCAGCACAGGGGAACAAGAGACCCAGTACTTC.

This clonotype was counted only a few times. The chain joins TRBV6-2 or TRBV6-3 to TRBJ2-1; 8 bases are a match to TRBD2. Looked up from germline, CDR1 is MNHEY and CDR2 is SVGEGT. V was pared by 1 base and J by 1 base, with 6 bases of the junction left unmatched. The CDR3 loop spans 17 amino acids. This CDR3 is CASSYFSTSASYNEQFF. For the CDR3, the DNA is TGTGCCAGCAGTTACTTTTCGACTAGCGCGTCCTACAATGAGCAGTTCTTC.

The CDR3 nucleotides are TGTGCCAGCAGCTTAGAACCCGGGACTAGCGCGGGGGAGCAGTACGTC. This encodes CASSLEPGTSAGEQYV. This rearrangement joins TRBV7-6 to TRBJ2-7, with 10 positions matching TRBD2. CDR1 and CDR2 (germline): SGHVS, FNYEAQ. This CDR3 is 16 amino acids long. V lost 1 base, J lost 7 bases, and 10 bases stayed unmatched.

This clonotype has a handful of counts. The J gene is TRBJ2-1, the V gene TRBV11-2, with D possibly matching TRBD1 (6 bases). V shed 0 bases and J shed 3 bases, with 21 bases lying between them. This CDR3 spans 19 amino acids. Germline CDR1 SGHAT, CDR2 FQNNGV. The CDR3 nucleotides are TGTGCCAGCAGCTTAGATTCTCCAGGGGCCCCATTATTCTACAATGAGCAGTTCTTC. Translating it yields CASSLDSPGAPLFYNEQFF. Full variable domain (missing parts from reference TRBV11-2 and TRBJ2-1): EAGVAQSPRYKIIEKRQSVAFWCNPISGHATLYWYQQILGQGPKLLIQFQNNGVVDDSQLPKDRFSAERLKGVDSTLKIQPAKLEDSAVYLCASSLDSPGAPLFYNEQFFGPGTRLTVL.